The rows below give T cell receptor beta chains drawn from one sample of a study of T cells after yellow fever vaccination. TCRdb passed the 5' RACE reads through MiXCR, listing each CDR3 protein once. The sample consists of about 260,000 distinct CDR3 sequences, around 5.3% of them appearing once. Material: CD4+ T cells sorted from PBMCs, obtained on the day of the yellow fever booster vaccination. The receptor source for this set is a man between 18 and 29 years old who received the YFV17D yellow fever vaccine. The CDR3 runs from the conserved cysteine through the conserved F or W. The D gene is left open where the match is weak. Clone sizes are given selectively: once, few, many, or a class where the clone is expanded.

j_gene	v_gene	d_gene	abundance	CDR3nt	CDR3aa
TRBJ2-6	TRBV20-1	NA	few	TGCAGTGCTAACTCCCCCGGGCTCTCTGGGGCCAACGTCCTGACTTTC	CSANSPGLSGANVLTF
TRBJ2-2	TRBV3-1	NA	NA	TGTGCCAGCAGCCTAACAGCGGGGGAGCTGTTTTTT	CASSLTAGELFF
TRBJ2-1	TRBV20-1	TRBD1	few	TGCAGTGCTAGAGACAAGGGACAGCGGAACTACAATGAGCAGTTCTTC	CSARDKGQRNYNEQFF
TRBJ1-1	TRBV6-6	NA	few	TGTGCCAGCAGTCCGGGAGGCAGAAACACTGAAGCTTTCTTT	CASSPGGRNTEAFF
TRBJ2-2	TRBV5-1	NA	many	TGCGCCAGCAGCTTTCTACAGGGGAGGGGCACCGGGGAGCTGTTTTTT	CASSFLQGRGTGELFF
TRBJ2-1	TRBV5-6	TRBD2	NA	TGTGCCAGCAGCTTGCGGGGGGGCACCTACAATGAGCAGTTCTTC	CASSLRGGTYNEQFF
TRBJ2-3	TRBV20-1	TRBD2	NA	TGCAGTGCTCCTACCGCCCTACTAGCGGTTAGCACAGATACGCAGTATTTT	CSAPTALLAVSTDTQYF
TRBJ1-1	TRBV7-2	NA	many	TGTGCCAGTAGGGTTCGGGCGGGGACTGAAGCTTTCTTT	CASRVRAGTEAFF
TRBJ2-1	TRBV29-1	NA	NA	TGCAGCGTTCGTGGAGGGGACTCCTACAATGAGCAGTTCTTC	CSVRGGDSYNEQFF
TRBJ1-3	TRBV6-5	NA	NA	TGTGCCAGCAGTCTAATTCCAGGGACCTCTGGAAACACCATATATTTT	CASSLIPGTSGNTIYF
TRBJ2-7	TRBV20-1	TRBD1	NA	TGCAGTGCTGGAAGGACAGGTGGAGAGCAGTACTTC	CSAGRTGGEQYF
TRBJ1-5	TRBV4-1	NA	NA	TGCGCCAGCAGCCCAGCAAGGGGCGAGCCCCAGCATTTT	CASSPARGEPQHF
TRBJ1-2	TRBV6-1	TRBD1	few	TGTGCCAGCAGTGAAGGCAGGGGGCCCTATGGCTACACCTTC	CASSEGRGPYGYTF
TRBJ2-2	TRBV11-2	NA	many	TGTGCCAGCAGCTTAGTCGGGTTCGACACCGGGGAGCTGTTTTTT	CASSLVGFDTGELFF
TRBJ2-1	TRBV14	TRBD2	many	TGTGCCAGCAGTAAGACTAGCCCCTACAATGAGCAGTTCTTC	CASSKTSPYNEQFF
TRBJ2-3	TRBV12-3/TRBV12-4	TRBD2	NA	TGTGCCAGCAGTTTTGAGGCGACTAGCGGAAACACAGATACGCAGTATTTT	CASSFEATSGNTDTQYF
TRBJ2-1	TRBV5-1	NA	few	TGCGCCAGCAGCTCTCAGAGCTCCTACAATGAGCAGTTCTTC	CASSSQSSYNEQFF
TRBJ1-5	TRBV4-1	NA	many	TGCGCCAGCAGCCAAGAGGGGTATCAGAGAAGTCAGCCCCAGCATTTT	CASSQEGYQRSQPQHF
TRBJ2-2	TRBV7-2	TRBD2	many	TGTGCCAGCAGCTTAGTGGCGGGGGGGGGCACCGGGGAGCTGTTTTTT	CASSLVAGGGTGELFF
TRBJ2-7	TRBV6-1	TRBD1	NA	TGTGCCAGCAGTGAAGTGCGACAGGGTCGAGCAGTTCGCGGTCTTAGGTACTTC	CASSEVRQGRAVRGLRYF
TRBJ1-1	TRBV12-3/TRBV12-4	NA	NA	TGTGCCAGCAGATTGCGAACAAGGAGGAACACTGAAGCTTTCTTT	CASRLRTRRNTEAFF
TRBJ1-2	TRBV6-2/TRBV6-3	NA	few	TGTGCCAGCACCACGGGGCCCGCCAGGAGCTACACCTTC	CASTTGPARSYTF
TRBJ2-3	TRBV7-2	TRBD2	few	TGTGCCAGCAGCTTTCGACTAGCGGGGGGTGGCACAGATACGCAGTATTTT	CASSFRLAGGGTDTQYF
TRBJ2-1	TRBV7-2	TRBD2	many	TGTGCCAGCAGCTTAGGTGCGGGGGACAATGAGCAGTTCTTC	CASSLGAGDNEQFF
TRBJ1-5	TRBV4-2	NA	many	TGTGCCAGCAGCCAACAGGGAGGCCATAGCAATCAGCCCCAGCATTTT	CASSQQGGHSNQPQHF
TRBJ1-6	TRBV28	NA	few	TGTGCCAGCAGTTTAGGGGGGTCGTTCCGGTCACCCCTCCACTTT	CASSLGGSFRSPLHF
TRBJ1-6	TRBV20-1	NA	few	TGCAGTGCTAGCCCGGGGACCGAAAGGAGTTCACCCCTCCACTTT	CSASPGTERSSPLHF
TRBJ2-7	TRBV7-2	NA	many	TGTGCCAGCAGCCCTGGATGGGCCCACGAGCAGTACTTC	CASSPGWAHEQYF
TRBJ1-3	TRBV5-1	NA	NA	TGCGCCAGCAGCTTTTTCAGGTCAGGAGCTGGAAACACCATATATTTT	CASSFFRSGAGNTIYF
TRBJ2-3	TRBV5-5	TRBD2	NA	TGTGCCAGCAGCTGGGGACTAGCGGTTGTGTCAGATACGCAGTATTTT	CASSWGLAVVSDTQYF
TRBJ2-5	TRBV4-1	NA	many	TGCGCCAGCAGCCAAACGCACCAAGAGACCCAGTACTTC	CASSQTHQETQYF
TRBJ1-4	TRBV6-5	NA	many	TGTGCCAGCAGCACCGAGGGCAGGGGTAATGAAAAACTGTTTTTT	CASSTEGRGNEKLFF
TRBJ2-5	TRBV6-1	TRBD2	NA	TGTGCCACTAGCCTGGCAGCAGCGGGGGGTAACCAAGAGACCCAGTACTTC	CATSLAAAGGNQETQYF
TRBJ1-6	TRBV7-3	NA	few	TGTGCCAGCAGCTTTGAGCCCTATAATTCACCCCTCCACTTT	CASSFEPYNSPLHF
TRBJ2-3	TRBV9	TRBD2	many	TGTGCCAGCAGCGTAGGAGGGACTAGCTTAGATACGCAGTATTTT	CASSVGGTSLDTQYF
TRBJ2-3	TRBV7-9	TRBD2	few	TGTGCCAGCAGCTCCCGTTGGAGTCTAGCGGGGGGGGCTAGCACAGATACGCAGTATTTT	CASSSRWSLAGGASTDTQYF
TRBJ1-4	TRBV6-1	NA	few	TGTGCCAGCAGTGTCCAGGGGAACCGTAATGAAAAACTGTTTTTT	CASSVQGNRNEKLFF
TRBJ2-2	TRBV27	NA	NA	NA	CASSSDRASGELFFF
TRBJ1-6	TRBV28	NA	NA	TGTGCCAGCAGTTTAGGGGGGGGCGCGGGGGATTCACCCCTCCACTTT	CASSLGGGAGDSPLHF
TRBJ2-3	TRBV4-1	NA	many	TGCGCCAGCAGCTCGCCGAGAGGCGGGTACGGAGGGACAGATACGCAGTATTTT	CASSSPRGGYGGTDTQYF